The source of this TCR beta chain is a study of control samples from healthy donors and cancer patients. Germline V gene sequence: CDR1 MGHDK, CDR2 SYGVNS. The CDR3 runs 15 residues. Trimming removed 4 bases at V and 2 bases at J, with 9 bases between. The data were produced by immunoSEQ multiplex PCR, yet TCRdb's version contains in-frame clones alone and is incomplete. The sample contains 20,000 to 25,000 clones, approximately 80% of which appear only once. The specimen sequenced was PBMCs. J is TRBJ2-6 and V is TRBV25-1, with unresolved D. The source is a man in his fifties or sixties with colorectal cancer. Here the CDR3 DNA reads TGTGCCAGCAGTGTCTCGGGTACTGGGGCCAACGTCCTGACTTTC. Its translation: CASSVSGTGANVLTF. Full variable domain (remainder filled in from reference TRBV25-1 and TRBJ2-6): EADIYQTPRYLVIGTGKKITLECSQTMGHDKMYWYQQDPGMELHLIHYSYGVNSTEKGDLSSESTVSRIRTEHFPLTLESARPSHTSQYLCASSVSGTGANVLTFGAGSRLTVL.